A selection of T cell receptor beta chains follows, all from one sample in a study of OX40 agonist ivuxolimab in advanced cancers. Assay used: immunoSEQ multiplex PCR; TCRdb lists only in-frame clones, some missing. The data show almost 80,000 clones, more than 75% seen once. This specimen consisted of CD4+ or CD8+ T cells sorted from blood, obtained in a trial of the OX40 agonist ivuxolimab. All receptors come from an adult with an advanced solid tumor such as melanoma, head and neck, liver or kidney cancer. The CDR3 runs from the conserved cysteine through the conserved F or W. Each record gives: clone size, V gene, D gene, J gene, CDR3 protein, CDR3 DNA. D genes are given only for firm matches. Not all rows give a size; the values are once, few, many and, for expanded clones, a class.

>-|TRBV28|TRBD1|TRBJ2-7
CASSLIRGTGTMVDEQYF
TGTGCCAGCAGTTTAATTCGAGGGACAGGGACGATGGTCGACGAGCAGTACTTC
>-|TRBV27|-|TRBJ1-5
CASSPGGSLGQPQHF
TGTGCCAGCAGTCCGGGCGGGTCGTTAGGTCAGCCCCAGCATTTT
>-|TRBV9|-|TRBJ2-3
CASSVPKYLGPDTQYF
TGTGCCAGCAGCGTACCAAAATACCTGGGCCCAGATACGCAGTATTTT
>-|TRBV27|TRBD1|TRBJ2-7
CASSLGDRGGEQYF
TGTGCCAGCAGTTTAGGGGACAGGGGGGGAGAGCAGTACTTC
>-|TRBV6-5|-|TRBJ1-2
CASSYDAYGYTF
TGTGCCAGCAGTTACGACGCCTATGGCTACACCTTC
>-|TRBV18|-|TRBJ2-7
CASSPAGNSYEQYF
TGTGCCAGCTCACCTGCGGGGAACTCCTACGAGCAGTACTTC
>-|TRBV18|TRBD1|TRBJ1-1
CASSLISQGERTEAFF
TGTGCCAGCTCACTAATTAGTCAGGGGGAAAGGACTGAAGCTTTCTTT
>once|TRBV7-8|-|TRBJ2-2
CASSQRSGELFF
TGTGCCAGCAGCCAACGGTCCGGGGAGCTGTTTTTT
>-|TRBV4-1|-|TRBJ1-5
CASSLDPHDRRQPQHF
TGCGCCAGCAGCCTAGACCCCCATGACCGGCGTCAGCCCCAGCATTTT
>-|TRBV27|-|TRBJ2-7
CASSLSQVTSYEQYF
TGTGCCAGCAGTTTATCCCAGGTGACCTCCTACGAGCAGTACTTC
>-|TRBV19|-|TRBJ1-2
CASKAQGDNYGYTF
TGTGCCAGTAAAGCCCAGGGAGATAACTATGGCTACACCTTC
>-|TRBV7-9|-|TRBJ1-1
CASSATVGGLAFF
TGTGCCAGCAGCGCCACCGTCGGAGGTTTGGCTTTCTTT
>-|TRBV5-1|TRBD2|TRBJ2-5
CASRSGTSGSYQETQYF
TGCGCCAGCAGATCCGGGACTAGCGGGAGCTACCAAGAGACCCAGTACTTC
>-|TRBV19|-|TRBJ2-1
CASSTSLGAGANEQFF
TGTGCCAGTAGTACCTCCCTCGGGGCGGGTGCTAATGAGCAGTTCTTC
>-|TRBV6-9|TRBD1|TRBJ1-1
CASWGQMNTEAFF
TGTGCCAGTTGGGGACAGATGAACACTGAAGCTTTCTTT
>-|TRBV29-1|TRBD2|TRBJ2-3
CSARLAGGPDTQYF
TGCAGCGCCAGACTAGCGGGAGGGCCAGATACGCAGTATTTT
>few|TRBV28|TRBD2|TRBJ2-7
CASRMVAGVGEQYF
TGTGCCAGCAGGATGGTAGCGGGAGTGGGGGAGCAGTACTTC
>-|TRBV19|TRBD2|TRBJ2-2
CASSPREGTGELFF
TGTGCCAGTAGTCCGCGGGAGGGAACCGGGGAGCTGTTTTTT
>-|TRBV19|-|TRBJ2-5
CASSIAGFRETQYF
TGTGCCAGTAGTATAGCCGGATTTCGAGAGACCCAGTACTTC
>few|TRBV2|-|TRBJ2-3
CASSPLGVTQYF
TGTGCCAGCAGCCCTCTAGGTGTTACGCAGTATTTT
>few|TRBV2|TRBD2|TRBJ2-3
CASNSRGAADTQYF
TGTGCCAGCAACTCGCGGGGGGCAGCGGATACGCAGTATTTT
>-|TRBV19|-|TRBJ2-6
CASRSLGVGANVLTF
TGTGCCAGTAGGTCCCTAGGGGTCGGGGCCAACGTCCTGACTTTC
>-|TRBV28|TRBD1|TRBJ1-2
CASSFYRDRLLANYGYTF
TGTGCCAGCAGTTTCTACCGGGACAGGCTATTAGCTAACTATGGCTACACCTTC
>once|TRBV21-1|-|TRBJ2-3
CASSASGTISTDTQYF
TGTGCCAGCAGCGCGTCCGGGACAATCAGCACAGATACGCAGTATTTT
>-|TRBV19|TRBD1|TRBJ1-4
CASSRTRDRGHSTNEKLFF
TGTGCCAGTAGCCGTACGAGGGACAGGGGGCACTCGACTAATGAAAAACTGTTTTTT
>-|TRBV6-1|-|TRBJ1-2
CASSETEAHGYTF
TGTGCCAGCAGTGAAACTGAGGCGCATGGCTACACCTTC
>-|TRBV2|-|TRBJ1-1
CASSQATEAFF
TGTGCCAGCAGTCAGGCCACTGAAGCTTTCTTT
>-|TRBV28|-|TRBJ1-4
CASSPHGATNEKLFF
TGTGCCAGCAGTCCACACGGGGCAACTAATGAAAAACTGTTTTTT
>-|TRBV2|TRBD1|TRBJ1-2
CASYRGGAYYGYTF
TGTGCCAGCTATAGAGGGGGCGCATACTATGGCTACACCTTC
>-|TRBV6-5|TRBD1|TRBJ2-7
CASQGADGEQYF
TGTGCCTCCCAGGGGGCAGATGGGGAGCAGTACTTC
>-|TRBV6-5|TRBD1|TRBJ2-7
CASRGQGGSYEQYF
TGTGCCAGCAGGGGACAGGGGGGCTCCTACGAGCAGTACTTC
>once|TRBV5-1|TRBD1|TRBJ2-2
CASSSVGQGTGELFF
TGCGCCAGCAGCTCGGTGGGACAGGGTACCGGGGAGCTGTTTTTT
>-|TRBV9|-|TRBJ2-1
CASSVGGINYNEQFF
TGTGCCAGCAGCGTAGGCGGGATCAACTACAATGAGCAGTTCTTC
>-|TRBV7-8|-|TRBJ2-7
CASSTRPDEQYF
TGTGCCAGCAGCACCCGTCCAGACGAGCAGTACTTC
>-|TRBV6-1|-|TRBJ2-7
CASSEIAGSEQYF
TGTGCCAGCAGTGAAATTGCAGGGAGCGAGCAGTACTTC
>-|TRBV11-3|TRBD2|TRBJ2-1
CASSLGGSGRVKNEQFF
TGTGCCAGCAGCTTAGGGGGCAGCGGGAGGGTTAAGAATGAGCAGTTCTTC
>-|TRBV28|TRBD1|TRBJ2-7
CASSLTDRGEQYF
TGTGCCAGCAGTCTTACCGACAGGGGCGAGCAGTACTTC
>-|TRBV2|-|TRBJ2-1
CASSDRVNNEQFF
TGTGCCAGCAGTGACAGGGTGAACAATGAGCAGTTCTTC
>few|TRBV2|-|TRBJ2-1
CASSVGIYNEQFF
TGTGCCAGCAGTGTAGGTATCTACAATGAGCAGTTCTTC
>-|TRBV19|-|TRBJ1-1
CASSPRRGDTEAFF
TGTGCCAGTAGTCCCAGGCGCGGGGACACTGAAGCTTTCTTT
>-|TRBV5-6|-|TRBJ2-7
CASSLGTAVLVGQYF
TGTGCCAGCAGCTTGGGGACAGCGGTCTTGGTTGGGCAGTACTTC